This T cell receptor (beta chain) is drawn from a study of monozygotic twins with inflammatory bowel disease. Study results and limitations: Fewer clonotypes were shared with others by IBD patients than by healthy twins, especially with disease activity.

Germline loops: CDR1 SGHKS, CDR2 YYEKEE (reference sequence). The CDR3 consists of 17 residues. A note on this clonotype: The antigen is undetermined.

UMIs containing a 6-nucleotide sample barcode were added via template switching. For each CDR3 protein, TCRdb gives one entry from its re-call of the 5' RACE reads, without DNA. This sample's clone table lists approximately 400,000 distinct CDR3 sequences. The V and J genes are TRBV5-5 and TRBJ1-5; TCRdb's D call of TRBD1 is untestable without DNA. This TCR was sampled from a human donor with ulcerative colitis or Crohn's disease, or a healthy co-twin of an affected twin (not recorded which). The sequenced sample was blood. The CDR3: CASSLGHNPTIRQPQHF.